The rows below give T cell receptor beta chains drawn from one sample of a study of T cell responses to AZD1222 COVID-19 vaccine. The repertoire was sequenced with immunoSEQ multiplex PCR; TCRdb's copy has only in-frame clones and lacks some. Here the sample spans tens of thousands of clones, over 75% being singletons. The sequencing here drew on peripheral blood, taken 28 days after the second AZD1222 dose. The receptor source for this set is an adult who received the AZD1222 COVID-19 vaccine. CDR3s include the opening cysteine and the closing phenylalanine or tryptophan. D genes are given only for firm matches. A row's size may be missing; if present it is once, few, many or a size class.

d_gene: NA; v_gene: TRBV5-1; j_gene: TRBJ2-5; abundance: NA; CDR3nt: TGCGCCAGCAGCTTACTAGGTGGGCAAGAGACCCAGTACTTC; CDR3aa: CASSLLGGQETQYF
d_gene: NA; v_gene: TRBV19; j_gene: TRBJ1-1; abundance: NA; CDR3nt: TGTGCCAGTAGTACCATAAACACTGAAGCTTTCTTT; CDR3aa: CASSTINTEAFF
d_gene: NA; v_gene: TRBV5-1; j_gene: TRBJ1-2; abundance: NA; CDR3nt: TGCGCCAGCAGCTTAACAGAAGCTTATGGCTACACCTTC; CDR3aa: CASSLTEAYGYTF
d_gene: NA; v_gene: TRBV18; j_gene: TRBJ1-2; abundance: NA; CDR3nt: TGTGCCAGCTCACCGATGGGTAGCTATGGCTACACCTTC; CDR3aa: CASSPMGSYGYTF
d_gene: NA; v_gene: TRBV4-2; j_gene: TRBJ2-5; abundance: NA; CDR3nt: TGTGCCAGCAGCCAAGCCGCGGGACAGCGCCAAGAGACCCAGTACTTC; CDR3aa: CASSQAAGQRQETQYF
d_gene: NA; v_gene: TRBV6-5; j_gene: TRBJ2-1; abundance: NA; CDR3nt: TGTGCCAGCAGTCCTTGGGTGGGGAATGAGCAGTTCTTC; CDR3aa: CASSPWVGNEQFF
d_gene: NA; v_gene: TRBV28; j_gene: TRBJ1-2; abundance: NA; CDR3nt: TGTGCCAGCATAGCAGGGATTAACTATGGCTACACCTTC; CDR3aa: CASIAGINYGYTF
d_gene: NA; v_gene: TRBV6-5; j_gene: TRBJ1-5; abundance: NA; CDR3nt: TGTGCCAGCAGTCCGGGACGCTCCGAGAATCAGCCCCAGCATTTT; CDR3aa: CASSPGRSENQPQHF
d_gene: TRBD1; v_gene: TRBV27; j_gene: TRBJ1-4; abundance: NA; CDR3nt: TGTGCCAGCAGTTTTACAGGGGCCGCAGAAAAACTGTTTTTT; CDR3aa: CASSFTGAAEKLFF
d_gene: NA; v_gene: TRBV6-1; j_gene: TRBJ1-5; abundance: NA; CDR3nt: TGTGCCAGCAGTGAACAGAGCAATCAGCCCCAGCATTTT; CDR3aa: CASSEQSNQPQHF
d_gene: NA; v_gene: TRBV28; j_gene: TRBJ2-5; abundance: NA; CDR3nt: TGTGCCAGCAGCCTTCTCCAAGAGACCCAGTACTTC; CDR3aa: CASSLLQETQYF
d_gene: NA; v_gene: TRBV28; j_gene: TRBJ1-2; abundance: few; CDR3nt: TGTGCCAGCAAAGAGGGGATGGAGGGCTACACCTTC; CDR3aa: CASKEGMEGYTF
d_gene: TRBD2; v_gene: TRBV11-3; j_gene: TRBJ2-1; abundance: NA; CDR3nt: TGTGCCAGCAGCTTCAACTCCCTAGCGGGAGATGGCAATGAGCAGTTCTTC; CDR3aa: CASSFNSLAGDGNEQFF
d_gene: TRBD1; v_gene: TRBV28; j_gene: TRBJ1-1; abundance: NA; CDR3nt: TGTGCCAGCAGTTTAGGGGACAGGGGGCTTGCTTTCTTT; CDR3aa: CASSLGDRGLAFF
d_gene: TRBD1; v_gene: TRBV2; j_gene: TRBJ1-2; abundance: NA; CDR3nt: TGTGCCAGCAGTCTTGGACAGGGGCCCTATGGCTACACCTTC; CDR3aa: CASSLGQGPYGYTF
d_gene: NA; v_gene: TRBV14; j_gene: TRBJ1-2; abundance: NA; CDR3nt: TGTGCCAGCAGCCAAGGTGTAGCCGGCTATGGCTACACCTTC; CDR3aa: CASSQGVAGYGYTF
d_gene: TRBD1; v_gene: TRBV27; j_gene: TRBJ1-2; abundance: NA; CDR3nt: TGTGCCAGCAGTTTACACACAGGGGGCGACTACACCTTC; CDR3aa: CASSLHTGGDYTF
d_gene: NA; v_gene: TRBV3-1/TRBV3-2; j_gene: TRBJ1-5; abundance: NA; CDR3nt: TGTGCCAGCACTTACGGGACATCTAATCAGCCCCAGCATTTT; CDR3aa: CASTYGTSNQPQHF
d_gene: NA; v_gene: TRBV5-4; j_gene: TRBJ1-4; abundance: few; CDR3nt: TGTGCCAGCAGCTTGAAGGTCGATTCGAATGAAAAACTGTTTTTT; CDR3aa: CASSLKVDSNEKLFF
d_gene: TRBD2; v_gene: TRBV27; j_gene: TRBJ2-3; abundance: NA; CDR3nt: TGTGCCAGCAGTTTAATTAGCGGGGACACAGATACGCAGTATTTT; CDR3aa: CASSLISGDTDTQYF
d_gene: NA; v_gene: TRBV5-1; j_gene: TRBJ1-3; abundance: NA; CDR3nt: TGCGCCAGCCAGGAGGGCTCTGGAAACACCATATATTTT; CDR3aa: CASQEGSGNTIYF
d_gene: NA; v_gene: TRBV15; j_gene: TRBJ1-1; abundance: NA; CDR3nt: TGTGCCACCAGCAGGGCCGACGAACACAGGAACACTGAAGCTTTCTTT; CDR3aa: CATSRADEHRNTEAFF
d_gene: NA; v_gene: TRBV4-3; j_gene: TRBJ1-1; abundance: NA; CDR3nt: TGCGCCAGCAGCCAAGGACAGTGGGGGGAAGCTTTCTTT; CDR3aa: CASSQGQWGEAFF
d_gene: NA; v_gene: TRBV11-2; j_gene: TRBJ1-1; abundance: NA; CDR3nt: TGTGCCAGCAGCCTTAGGAGGGGAAACACTGAAGCTTTCTTT; CDR3aa: CASSLRRGNTEAFF
d_gene: TRBD2; v_gene: TRBV5-4; j_gene: TRBJ2-7; abundance: NA; CDR3nt: TGTGCCAGCAGCTTGGGTCCTAGCGGACAATACTCCTACGAGCAGTACTTC; CDR3aa: CASSLGPSGQYSYEQYF
d_gene: TRBD2; v_gene: TRBV19; j_gene: TRBJ2-7; abundance: NA; CDR3nt: TGTGCCAGTAGTATTACGCTAGCGGGAGCGGGCGAGCAGTACTTC; CDR3aa: CASSITLAGAGEQYF
d_gene: TRBD2; v_gene: TRBV12-5; j_gene: TRBJ2-1; abundance: NA; CDR3nt: TGTGCTAGTGGCTTGATTAGCGGGCTCTCCTACAATGAGCAGTTCTTC; CDR3aa: CASGLISGLSYNEQFF
d_gene: NA; v_gene: TRBV2; j_gene: TRBJ2-2; abundance: once; CDR3nt: TGTGCCAGCAGTACAGGGTTGGGATTGAGATGGGAGCTGTTTTTT; CDR3aa: CASSTGLGLRWELFF
d_gene: NA; v_gene: TRBV30; j_gene: TRBJ2-3; abundance: NA; CDR3nt: TGTGCCTGGAGTGTACGAAGCACAGATACGCAGTATTTT; CDR3aa: CAWSVRSTDTQYF
d_gene: TRBD2; v_gene: TRBV23-1; j_gene: TRBJ2-3; abundance: NA; CDR3nt: TGCGCGGTGAGGCGGGAGGGCCGTGTCACAGATACGCAGTATTTT; CDR3aa: CAVRREGRVTDTQYF
d_gene: TRBD2; v_gene: TRBV13; j_gene: TRBJ2-3; abundance: once; CDR3nt: TGTGCCAGCAGCTTTTCCCATAGCGGGGGAGGCACAGATACGCAGTATTTT; CDR3aa: CASSFSHSGGGTDTQYF
d_gene: NA; v_gene: TRBV28; j_gene: TRBJ2-2; abundance: NA; CDR3nt: TGTGCCAGCAGTCTCACACAATGGGCCGGGGAGCTGTTTTTT; CDR3aa: CASSLTQWAGELFF
d_gene: TRBD2; v_gene: TRBV29-1; j_gene: TRBJ2-3; abundance: NA; CDR3nt: TGCAGCGTTGGGTCTAGCGGGAGGGCAGATACGCAGTATTTT; CDR3aa: CSVGSSGRADTQYF
d_gene: NA; v_gene: TRBV12-3/TRBV12-4; j_gene: TRBJ2-1; abundance: NA; CDR3nt: TGTGCCAGCAGTTTTGAAAAGCAGTTCTTC; CDR3aa: CASSFEKQFF
d_gene: NA; v_gene: TRBV7-6; j_gene: TRBJ1-2; abundance: NA; CDR3nt: TGTGCCAGCAGCTTAGATGGGGAGGGCTACACCTTC; CDR3aa: CASSLDGEGYTF
d_gene: NA; v_gene: TRBV28; j_gene: TRBJ1-4; abundance: NA; CDR3nt: TGTGCCAGCAGTCGAGGACCAGATGAAAAACTGTTTTTT; CDR3aa: CASSRGPDEKLFF
d_gene: NA; v_gene: TRBV19; j_gene: TRBJ1-1; abundance: NA; CDR3nt: TGTGCCAGTAGCGGTGACTGGTATGAAGCTTTCTTT; CDR3aa: CASSGDWYEAFF
d_gene: NA; v_gene: TRBV12-5; j_gene: TRBJ2-1; abundance: NA; CDR3nt: TGTGCTAGTGGTTTGGGGCAGGGAGGTGGCGATGAGCAGTTCTTC; CDR3aa: CASGLGQGGGDEQFF
d_gene: NA; v_gene: TRBV5-4; j_gene: TRBJ2-5; abundance: once; CDR3nt: TGTGCCAGCAGCGTCAGATCAGGGTTCGGGACCCAGTACTTC; CDR3aa: CASSVRSGFGTQYF
d_gene: TRBD1; v_gene: TRBV6-5; j_gene: TRBJ2-1; abundance: few; CDR3nt: TGTGCCAGCAGTTACTCTAGCAGGGGGTATAATGAGCAGTTCTTC; CDR3aa: CASSYSSRGYNEQFF
d_gene: NA; v_gene: TRBV6-2/TRBV6-3; j_gene: TRBJ1-5; abundance: NA; CDR3nt: TGTGCCAGCAGGTACACAGGGCACGGTCAGCCCCAGCATTTT; CDR3aa: CASRYTGHGQPQHF
d_gene: TRBD2; v_gene: TRBV28; j_gene: TRBJ2-3; abundance: NA; CDR3nt: TGTGCCAGCAGTCCATCACTAGCGGGAGTTACGGATACGCAGTATTTT; CDR3aa: CASSPSLAGVTDTQYF
d_gene: NA; v_gene: TRBV28; j_gene: TRBJ1-4; abundance: NA; CDR3nt: TGTGCCAGCAGGTACTTAGGGGGTGAAAATGAAAAACTGTTTTTT; CDR3aa: CASRYLGGENEKLFF
d_gene: NA; v_gene: TRBV27; j_gene: TRBJ1-1; abundance: NA; CDR3nt: TGTGCCAGCCAACTCGATGCGAATCTGAATGAAGCTTTCTTT; CDR3aa: CASQLDANLNEAFF
d_gene: NA; v_gene: TRBV3-1/TRBV3-2; j_gene: TRBJ1-6; abundance: NA; CDR3nt: TGTGCCAGCAGCCAAGGGTCGGGAGGGTTTGGAAAAACCTCCTATAATTCACCCCTCCACTTT; CDR3aa: CASSQGSGGFGKTSYNSPLHF
d_gene: NA; v_gene: TRBV28; j_gene: TRBJ1-2; abundance: NA; CDR3nt: TGTGCCAGCAGTTTAAACTATGGCTACACCTTC; CDR3aa: CASSLNYGYTF
d_gene: NA; v_gene: TRBV5-3; j_gene: TRBJ2-3; abundance: NA; CDR3nt: TGTGGTACCCGAGGAGATACGCAGTATTTT; CDR3aa: CGTRGDTQYF
d_gene: NA; v_gene: TRBV6-1; j_gene: TRBJ2-2; abundance: NA; CDR3nt: TGTGCCAGCAGTGAACGGGTAGTTGAGAGCGGAGCGACCGGGGAGCTGTTTTTT; CDR3aa: CASSERVVESGATGELFF
d_gene: NA; v_gene: TRBV24-1; j_gene: TRBJ1-3; abundance: NA; CDR3nt: TGTGCCACCAGTGACGCGGACAGCTCTGGAAACACCATATATTTT; CDR3aa: CATSDADSSGNTIYF
d_gene: NA; v_gene: TRBV20-1; j_gene: TRBJ1-2; abundance: once; CDR3nt: TGCAGTGCTCCCAGCCCGGATGGCTACACCTTC; CDR3aa: CSAPSPDGYTF
d_gene: NA; v_gene: TRBV29-1; j_gene: TRBJ1-5; abundance: NA; CDR3nt: TGCAGCGTTGGGGACGGGAGCAATCAGCCCCAGCATTTT; CDR3aa: CSVGDGSNQPQHF
d_gene: NA; v_gene: TRBV28; j_gene: TRBJ1-3; abundance: NA; CDR3nt: TGTGCCAGCAGTTTATCGGGCAGCCGGGGAAACACCATATATTTT; CDR3aa: CASSLSGSRGNTIYF